The 27 T cell receptor beta chains in this list originate from one sample, sequenced in a study of CD8+ T cells in alopecia areata. Isolated RNA was reverse transcribed into cDNA used as the sequencing template. Profiling relied on immunoSEQ multiplex PCR, and the TCRdb table lists in-frame clones only, not all of them. Found here are some 150,000 clones, less than 70% of them singletons; the top ten hold roughly 15%. Documented treatment: oral pan-JAK inhibitor, 5-10 mg twice daily. This specimen was CD8+ T cells sorted from blood, taken at week 4, from a patient treated with tofacitinib. The source is a human donor with alopecia areata.

The V call is TRBV9, the J call TRBJ2-1, with TRBD1 as a possible D gene (6 bases). CDR3 length: 12 amino acids. From germline, CDR1 is SGDLS and CDR2 YYNGEE. V gave up 3 bases and J gave up 7 bases, with 8 bases separating them. CDR3 nucleotides: TGTGCCAGCAGCGCCCAGGGGAATGAGCAGTTCTTC. Amino acid sequence: CASSAQGNEQFF. The complete variable domain, with remaining parts taken from reference TRBV9 and TRBJ2-1, reads DSGVTQTPKHLITATGQRVTLRCSPRSGDLSVYWYQQSLDQGLQFLIQYYNGEERAKGNILERFSAQQFPDLHSELNLSSLELGDSALYFCASSAQGNEQFFGPGTRLTVL.

The V and J genes are TRBV9 and TRBJ1-1; 7 positions agree with TRBD1. The V segment lost 4 bases and the J segment 2 bases; nucleotides outside the gene matches: 8. The CDR3 is 15 residues long. Looked up from germline, CDR1 is SGDLS and CDR2 is YYNGEE. CDR3 nucleotides: TGTGCCAGCAGCCCAGGGGGTCGGCTTAACACTGAAGCTTTCTTT. Protein: CASSPGGRLNTEAFF.

This rearrangement joins TRBV6-5 to TRBJ2-1; 10 bases are a match to TRBD2. CDR3 length: 15 amino acids. The germline V gene has CDR1 MNHEY and CDR2 SVGAGI. J lost 8 bases, V lost 6 bases, and 10 bases had no gene match. CDR3 coding DNA: TGTGCCAGCAGAAAAGAGCGGGGGGGACTCGATGAGCAGTTCTTC. Translating gives CASRKERGGLDEQFF.

Only a few counts were recorded for this clone. The chain links TRBV5-1 to TRBJ2-1; 8 nucleotides line up with TRBD1. The CDR3 is 16 residues long. Unmatched junction bases numbered 11, after V lost 1 base and J lost 8 bases. Germline CDR1 SGHRS, CDR2 YFSETQ. The CDR3, as DNA: TGCGCCAGCAGCTTGCTCTGGACAGGGACGCCGGATGAGCAGTTCTTC. As protein: CASSLLWTGTPDEQFF.

The chain combines TRBV15 with TRBJ2-1, with TRBD1 as a possible D gene (6 bases). This CDR3 spans 16 amino acids. Germline lookup yields CDR1 LNHNV and CDR2 YYDKDF (reference sequence). Trimming removed 4 bases at V and 0 bases at J, with 13 bases between. The CDR3 nucleotides read TGTGCCACCAGCACGTTTTCAGGGGACTCCTACAATGAGCAGTTCTTC. This sequence encodes CATSTFSGDSYNEQFF. Drawing the rest from reference TRBV15 and TRBJ2-1, the complete variable domain is DAMVIQNPRYQVTQFGKPVTLSCSQTLNHNVMYWYQQKSSQAPKLLFHYYDKDFNNEADTPDNFQSRRPNTSFCFLDIRSPGLGDTAMYLCATSTFSGDSYNEQFFGPGTRLTVL.

This chain joins TRBV7-9 and TRBJ1-2; D uncertain. Trimming took 4 bases from V and 2 from J, leaving 11 bases between them. The germline V gene encodes CDR1 SEHNR and CDR2 FQNEAQ (reference sequence). The CDR3 covers 14 residues. Written as DNA, the CDR3 is TGTGCCAGCAGCTCCTCAGATGGGAACTATGGCTACACCTTC. Its protein is CASSSSDGNYGYTF. Together with reference TRBV7-9 and TRBJ1-2, the CDR3 gives the full variable domain: DTGVSQNPRHKITKRGQNVTFRCDPISEHNRLYWYRQTLGQGPEFLTYFQNEAQLEKSRLLSDRFSAERPKGSFSTLEIQRTEQGDSAMYLCASSSSDGNYGYTFGSGTRLTVV.

This clone occurred once. V and J are TRBV25-1 and TRBJ2-7; no firm D call. This CDR3 contains 12 residues. The V gene's germline CDR1 is MGHDK and CDR2 SYGVNS. The CDR3 coding sequence is TGTGCAATCCGTGAAACTTCCTACGAGCAGTACTTC. This codes for CAIRETSYEQYF.

V and J are TRBV15 and TRBJ2-7; D might be TRBD1 or TRBD2, each matching 5 bases. V was clipped by 5 bases and J by 2 bases, with 10 bases between them. The CDR3 totals 13 residues. CDR1 LNHNV and CDR2 YYDKDF come from the germline V gene (reference sequence). CDR3 bases: TGTGCCACCAGCGGGGGTATAACCTACGAGCAGTACTTC. Translating it yields CATSGGITYEQYF.

The chain links TRBV7-2 to TRBJ2-2; D tentatively fits TRBD1 or TRBD2 (5 bases each). The V end was cut by 5 bases, the J end by 5 bases, with 6 bases between. Germline CDR1 reads SGHTA; CDR2 reads FQGNSA. The CDR3 loop spans 12 amino acids. The CDR3 DNA follows: TGTGCCAGCAGCGAGGGGACCGGGGAGCTGTTTTTT. Its translation: CASSEGTGELFF.

Comments on this clone: An end of the junction differs from the germline gene, which may be a read error. The CDR3 region is CASSLAGEYTGELFF. CDR3 nucleotide sequence: TGTGCTAGCAGCTTAGCGGGGGAGTACACCGGGGAGCTGTTTTTT. The chain combines TRBV7-7 with TRBJ2-2; TRBD2 matches 9 bases. Looked up from germline, CDR1 is SSHAT and CDR2 is FNYEAQ (reference sequence). The CDR3 totals 15 residues. Combining the CDR3 with reference TRBV7-7 and TRBJ2-2 gives the whole variable domain GAGVSQSPRYKVTKRGQDVTLRCDPISSHATLYWYQQALGQGPEFLTYFNYEAQPDKSGLPSDRFSAERPEGSISTLTIQRTEQRDSAMYRCASSLAGEYTGELFFGEGSRLTVL.

This rearrangement joins TRBV2 to TRBJ2-1; the D is unclear. This CDR3 has 12 residues. Trimming stripped 5 bases from V and 5 bases from J, with 7 bases between. Germline V gene sequence: CDR1 SNHLY, CDR2 FYNNEI. CDR3 in amino acids: CASSSEDNEQFF. The CDR3 nucleotides read TGTGCCAGCAGTTCAGAGGACAATGAGCAGTTCTTC.

The chain has TRBV30 and TRBJ2-7, with D possibly matching TRBD1 (5 bases). The CDR3 spans 12 residues. V was trimmed by 3 bases and J by 1 base, leaving 7 bases between them. Germline values: CDR1 GTSNPN, CDR2 SVGIG (reference sequence). The CDR3 sequence is CAWRAGSYEQYF. The CDR3 region has the DNA TGTGCCTGGAGGGCAGGGTCCTACGAGCAGTACTTC.

The chain carries TRBV27 and TRBJ1-1, with D maybe TRBD1 (6 bases). Trimming pared 0 bases from V and 3 bases from J, leaving 11 bases between. The germline V gene encodes CDR1 MNHEY and CDR2 SMNVEV (reference sequence). The CDR3 is 15 residues long. CDR3 region: CASSLSAGAYTEAFF. The CDR3 bases are TGTGCCAGCAGTTTATCTGCAGGGGCCTACACTGAAGCTTTCTTT.

The chain couples TRBV27 to TRBJ2-7; tentatively, D is TRBD1 (6 bases). V lost 3 bases, J lost 4 bases, and 13 bases lay in between. Germline lookup yields CDR1 MNHEY and CDR2 SMNVEV (reference sequence). There are 14 residues in the CDR3. The CDR3 here is CASSFNGQLYEQYF. CDR3 DNA: TGTGCCAGCAGTTTTAACGGACAGCTTTACGAGCAGTACTTC.

The rearrangement links TRBV29-1 to TRBJ1-1, with D tentatively TRBD1 (5 bases). The CDR3 covers 13 residues. Per the germline V gene, CDR1 is SQVTM and CDR2 is ANQGSEA. With 7 bases removed from V and 4 bases from J, the gap between germline ends came to 16 bases. The DNA of the CDR3 is TGCAGCGGGGCCCACGGGACGGGCACTGAAGCTTTCTTT. Translating it yields CSGAHGTGTEAFF.

DNA for the CDR3: TGTGCCACCAGCGGGGTTGAGGGGCCCCTCTCCTACGAGCAGTACTTC. It encodes CATSGVEGPLSYEQYF. The genes are TRBV15 and TRBJ2-7; D tentatively fits TRBD1 or TRBD2 (5 bases each). Germline values: CDR1 LNHNV, CDR2 YYDKDF (reference sequence). V was trimmed by 5 bases and J by 0 bases, leaving 17 bases between them. This CDR3 is built from 16 residues.

A few counts support this clone. The genes are TRBV29-1 and TRBJ2-2; 7 nucleotides match TRBD1. J was trimmed by 0 bases and V by 4 bases; bases with no gene match: 2. The CDR3 loop spans 14 amino acids. The germline V gene encodes CDR1 SQVTM and CDR2 ANQGSEA. The CDR3 DNA follows: TGCAGCGTTGCCGGGACAGCGAACACCGGGGAGCTGTTTTTT. Amino acid sequence: CSVAGTANTGELFF.

This clone appeared once. The chain combines TRBV7-3 with TRBJ2-1; 8 bases match TRBD2. The CDR3 length is 16 residues. CDR1 and CDR2 (germline): SGHTA, FQGTGA. Trimming removed 5 bases from V and 3 bases from J; junction bases left unmatched: 9. The chain's CDR3 is CASSLAPSGYYNEQFF. The DNA for the CDR3 is TGTGCCAGCAGCCTGGCTCCTAGCGGGTACTACAATGAGCAGTTCTTC.

The chain combines TRBV11-2 with TRBJ2-1; 9 positions match TRBD2. The germline gives CDR1 SGHAT, CDR2 FQNNGV. This CDR3 has 15 amino acids. Trimming removed 0 bases from V and 10 bases from J; junction bases left unmatched: 7. The CDR3 spells CASSLEAGGLPEQFF. DNA for the CDR3: TGTGCCAGCAGCTTAGAAGCGGGGGGCCTCCCGGAGCAGTTCTTC.

A few counts support this clone. The chain combines TRBV7-9 with TRBJ2-3; D might be TRBD1 (5 bases). Per germline, CDR1 SEHNR and CDR2 FQNEAQ (reference sequence). CDR3 length: 15 amino acids. Trimming cost V 1 base and J 2 bases, with 10 bases left between them. The CDR3 protein is CASSLGSGYTDTQYF. In DNA, the CDR3 is TGTGCCAGCAGCTTAGGGTCAGGGTACACAGATACGCAGTATTTT.

The chain joins TRBV13 to TRBJ1-4, with D tentatively TRBD1 (6 bases). The CDR3 sequence is 13 residues long. V gave up 5 bases and J gave up 7 bases, with 11 bases separating them. Germline V gene lookup returns CDR1 PRHDT and CDR2 FYEKMQ (reference sequence). The CDR3 reads CASSLGGSEKLFF. DNA of the CDR3: TGTGCCAGCAGCCTGGGGGGCTCTGAAAAACTGTTTTTT.

This clone was recorded a few times. This sequence joins TRBV5-1 and TRBJ2-5; D possibly matches TRBD1 or TRBD2 (5 bases each). This CDR3 comprises 16 residues. Looked up from germline, CDR1 is SGHRS and CDR2 is YFSETQ. The V gene lost 2 bases and the J gene lost 0 bases, with 14 bases spanning the gap. CDR3 DNA sequence: TGCGCCAGCAGCTTCCGGGACCCAACTTACCAAGAGACCCAGTACTTC. Its protein product is CASSFRDPTYQETQYF. The entire variable domain, with the rest obtained from reference TRBV5-1 and TRBJ2-5, is as follows: KAGVTQTPRYLIKTRGQQVTLSCSPISGHRSVSWYQQTPGQGLQFLFEYFSETQRNKGNFPGRFSGRQFSNSRSEMNVSTLELGDSALYLCASSFRDPTYQETQYFGPGTRLLVL.

This chain links TRBV13 with TRBJ1-2, with 7 bases fitting TRBD1. Unmatched junction bases numbered 7, after V lost 6 bases and J lost 3 bases. CDR3 length: 14 residues. The germline gives CDR1 PRHDT, CDR2 FYEKMQ (reference sequence). CDR3 loop: CASRDEQGYYGYTF. The CDR3 region has the DNA TGTGCCAGCAGAGACGAACAGGGGTACTATGGCTACACCTTC. The variable domain in full, with the rest retrieved from reference TRBV13 and TRBJ1-2, is AAGVIQSPRHLIKEKRETATLKCYPIPRHDTVYWYQQGPGQDPQFLISFYEKMQSDKGSIPDRFSAQQFSDYHSELNMSSLELGDSALYFCASRDEQGYYGYTFGSGTRLTVV.

V and J are TRBV18 and TRBJ1-2; TRBD1 matches at 9 bases. Losses at the gene ends were 3 bases for V and 6 bases for J; bases not matched to a gene: 5. CDR3 length equals 14 residues. Looked up from germline, CDR1 is KGHSH and CDR2 is LQKENI. As DNA, the CDR3 is TGTGCCAGCTCACCGTTGACAGGGGGAGATGGCTACACCTTC. Translation: CASSPLTGGDGYTF.

For this clone: A far larger clone is one base from this, pointing to a likely read error. The rearrangement links TRBV9 to TRBJ1-2; D might be TRBD1 (5 bases). CDR1 is SGDLS, CDR2 YYNGEE, per germline. Trimming shortened V by 4 bases and J by 3 bases, and 13 bases separated the two germline ends. The CDR3 sequence is 14 residues long. CDR3 sequence: CASSLGDGYYGYTF. CDR3 sequence (DNA): TGTGCCAGCAGCTTGGGGGACGGATACTATGGCTACACCTTC.

This chain links TRBV29-1 with TRBJ1-1, with TRBD1 matching 10 bases. Germline V lookup: CDR1 SQVTM, CDR2 ANQGSEA. Losses at the gene ends were 5 bases for V and 6 bases for J; bases not matched to a gene: 15. This CDR3 comprises 16 residues. The CDR3 sequence: CSVFFLGRQGAAEAFF. CDR3 coding DNA: TGCAGCGTTTTCTTTCTCGGGCGACAGGGGGCCGCTGAAGCTTTCTTT.

The rearrangement joins TRBV25-1 to TRBJ1-5; D is unresolved. V was clipped by 3 bases and J by 3 bases, with 12 bases between them. The V gene's germline CDR1 is MGHDK and CDR2 SYGVNS. The CDR3 totals 15 residues. The CDR3 loop reads CASSDGYRSNQPQHF. In nucleotides, the CDR3 is TGTGCCAGCAGTGACGGTTACAGATCCAATCAGCCCCAGCATTTT.